The subject of this entry is one T cell receptor (beta chain). The CDR3 has 15 residues. Trimming shortened V by 2 bases and J by 2 bases, and 12 bases separated the two germline ends. The germline V gene has CDR1 PRHDT and CDR2 FYEKMQ (reference sequence). This record belongs to a study of graft-versus-host responses after intestinal transplantation. Turning to the study itself: Multivisceral, liver-intestinal, or isolated intestinal transplants were received by the recipients.

Plating combined about 200,000 CFSE-labeled responder cells with about 200,000 irradiated, violet-dye-labeled stimulator cells. Sequenced by immunoSEQ multiplex PCR; TCRdb stores in-frame clones only, minus some. The sample records fewer than 15,000 clones, approximately 36% being singletons. The rearrangement uses TRBV13 and TRBJ1-1; D gene ambiguous. The sample consisted of alloreactive CD8+ T cells from a mixed lymphocyte reaction culture, taken before intestinal transplant. Stated subset: CFSE-low proliferating T cells sorted from roughly six-day pre-transplant mixed lymphocyte reaction (GvH or HvG direction). The receptor comes from a human patient who received an intestinal transplant. In DNA form, the CDR3 reads TGTGCCAGCAGCTTAAGGACCTCAGTTAACACTGAAGCTTTCTTT. This codes for CASSLRTSVNTEAFF.